The sequence of this TCR beta chain was determined in a study of cytomegalovirus exposure and HLA in healthy donors (dated by TCRdb to 2016 to 2017). Notes on the research overall: A later analysis indicated that the roughly 120 validation repertoires were generated on the platform also employed for the approximately 700 repertoires of the first cohort. The study was designed to test whether signatures of past pathogen exposure could be identified by cataloging public T cell receptors. A separate validation cohort of roughly 120 different subjects was used in addition to the approximately 700-subject first cohort. To predict cytomegalovirus infection status, the study brought together high-throughput TCR immunosequencing, statistical association of individual TCRs with disease status, and machine learning.

The cysteine opens and the phenylalanine closes a CDR3 of 13 amino acids. Only CDR3 DNA is held: 39 bases, read in frame from base 1. In the germline V gene, CDR1 corresponds to WSHSY and CDR2 to SAAADI. V lost 6 bases and J lost 4 bases, and the count of bases not matched to a germline gene is 6. What the research found in general, with its limitations: A later analysis had no HLA typing for the validation cohort, so co-occurrence there was scored across all 110 or so repertoires. In a later analysis, TCRs clustered in the first cohort were found to also tend to co-occur in the 110 or so validation repertoires, with approximately 94% of cluster scores above 0. In both the original and validation cohorts, the classifier was reported to diagnose cytomegalovirus status with high specificity and sensitivity. The study listed approximately 150 TCR beta chains as associated with cytomegalovirus. Most TCR sequences were observed very rarely across donors, whereas some public TCRs were present in many individuals. According to the authors, the approach could potentially be generalized to other disease states and immunological phenotypes. In vitro tests confirmed that a few of the cytomegalovirus-associated TCR beta chains recognize cytomegalovirus antigens.

Libraries came from the immunoSEQ multiplex PCR assay. Processing in the source paper ran as follows. To diagnose cytomegalovirus status from the catalog of TCR beta chain sequences, a statistical classification framework was built. Imported from immuneACCESS, the table was reduced by TCRdb to in-frame sequences with V and J called. These copies leave out some clones; in studies compared against another copy, an unresolved V gene accounts for under half, and the cause of the remainder is not known. V and J calls and clone size are copied from that table; D and trimming were computed from the DNA. In this sample the table shows fewer than 200,000 clones, less than 85% of which occur a single time. The ten most abundant clones make up around a sixth of the sample. In the case of this clone: Its antigen remains undetermined. Base quality data are lacking; no much larger clone is found one base away.

Donors formed part of the validation cohort, which comprised over a hundred subjects and was distinct from the first cohort of under 800 subjects. This clonotype originated in a man aged 18 to 30 in good health and CMV-seropositive. The sample consisted of PBMCs. The rearranged segments are TRBV10-2 and TRBJ2-7, with 7 bases matching TRBD1. The DNA sequence is as follows: TGCGCCAGCAGGACAGGGTCCAGGTACGAGCAGTACTTC. Its amino acids are CASRTGSRYEQYF.